This section outlines one TCR beta chain sequence together with its context. The entry originates in a study of cytomegalovirus exposure and HLA in healthy donors. The repertoire was sequenced with immunoSEQ multiplex PCR; TCRdb's copy has only in-frame clones and lacks some. The data hold approximately 210,000 clones, with approximately 85% observed a single time. This TCR was recovered from a woman between 18 and 29 years old in good health and CMV-seronegative. Sequencing was done on a sample of PBMCs.

CDR3 nucleotides: TGTGCCAGTAGAGGGAGTAGAATCAATGAGCAGTTCTTC. It translates to CASRGSRINEQFF. The chain recombines TRBV19 with TRBJ2-1, with D possibly being TRBD2 (5 bases). The CDR3 contains 13 residues. Looked up from germline, CDR1 is LNHDA and CDR2 is SQIVND (reference sequence). Trimming left V 6 bases short and J 6 bases short, with 12 bases between.